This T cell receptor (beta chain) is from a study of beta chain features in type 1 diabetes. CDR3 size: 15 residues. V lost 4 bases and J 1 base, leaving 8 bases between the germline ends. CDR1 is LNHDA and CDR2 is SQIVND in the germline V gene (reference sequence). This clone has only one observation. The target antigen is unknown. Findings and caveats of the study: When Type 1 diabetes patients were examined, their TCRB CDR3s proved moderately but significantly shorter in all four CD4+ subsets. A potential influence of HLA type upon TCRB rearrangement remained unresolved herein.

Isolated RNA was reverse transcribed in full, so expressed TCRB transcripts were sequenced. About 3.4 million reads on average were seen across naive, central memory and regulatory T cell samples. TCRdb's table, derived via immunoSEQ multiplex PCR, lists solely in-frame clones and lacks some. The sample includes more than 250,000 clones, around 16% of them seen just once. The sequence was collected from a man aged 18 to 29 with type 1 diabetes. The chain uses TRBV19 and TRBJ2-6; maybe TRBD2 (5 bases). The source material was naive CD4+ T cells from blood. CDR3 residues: CASSTPGSGANVLTF. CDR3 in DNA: TGTGCCAGTAGTACGCCGGGGTCTGGGGCCAACGTCCTGACTTTC. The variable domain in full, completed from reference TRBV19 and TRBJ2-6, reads DGGITQSPKYLFRKEGQNVTLSCEQNLNHDAMYWYRQDPGQGLRLIYYSQIVNDFQKGDIAEGYSVSREKKESFPLTVTSAQKNPTAFYLCASSTPGSGANVLTFGAGSRLTVL.